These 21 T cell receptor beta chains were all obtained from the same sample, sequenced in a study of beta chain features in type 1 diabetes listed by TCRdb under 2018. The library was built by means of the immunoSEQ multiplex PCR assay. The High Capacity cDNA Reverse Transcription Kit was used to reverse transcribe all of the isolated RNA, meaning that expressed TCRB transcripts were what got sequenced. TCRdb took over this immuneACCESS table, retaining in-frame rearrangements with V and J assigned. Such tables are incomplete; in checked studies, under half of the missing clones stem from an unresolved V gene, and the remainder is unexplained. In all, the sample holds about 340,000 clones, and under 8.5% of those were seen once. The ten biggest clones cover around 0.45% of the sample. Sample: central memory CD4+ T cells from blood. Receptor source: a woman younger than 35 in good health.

The CDR3, as DNA: TGTGCCATCAGTGTTTACAGGGAGGAGACCCAGTACTTC. The encoded protein is CAISVYREETQYF. The rearrangement joins TRBV10-3 to TRBJ2-5; tentatively, D is TRBD1 (6 bases). Germline CDR1 and CDR2: ENHRY and SYGVKD. The V end lost 4 bases, the J end lost 5 bases, and 11 bases lay between the germline ends. The CDR3 runs to 13 residues.

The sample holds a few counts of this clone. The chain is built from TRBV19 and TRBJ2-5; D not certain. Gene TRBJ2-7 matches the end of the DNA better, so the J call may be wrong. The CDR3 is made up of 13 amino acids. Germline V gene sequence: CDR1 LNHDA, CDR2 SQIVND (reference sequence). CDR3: CASSPRLSYEQYF. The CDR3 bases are TGTGCCAGTAGCCCGCGCCTCTCCTACGAGCAGTACTTC.

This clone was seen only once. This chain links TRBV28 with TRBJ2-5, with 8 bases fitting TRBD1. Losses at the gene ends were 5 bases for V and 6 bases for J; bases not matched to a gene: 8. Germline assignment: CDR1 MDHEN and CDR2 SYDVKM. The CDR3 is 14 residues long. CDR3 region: CASSPRQGRQTQYF. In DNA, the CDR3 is TGTGCCAGCAGTCCCCGACAGGGGAGACAGACCCAGTACTTC.

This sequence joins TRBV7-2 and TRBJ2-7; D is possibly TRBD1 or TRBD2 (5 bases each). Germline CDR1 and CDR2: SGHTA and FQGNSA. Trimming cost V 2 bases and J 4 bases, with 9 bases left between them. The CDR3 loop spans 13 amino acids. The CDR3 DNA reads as TGTGCCAGCAGCTTAAACGGGGCGTACGAGCAGTACTTC. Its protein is CASSLNGAYEQYF. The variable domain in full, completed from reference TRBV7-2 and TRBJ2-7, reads GAGVSQSPSNKVTEKGKDVELRCDPISGHTALYWYRQSLGQGLEFLIYFQGNSAPDKSGLPSDRFSAERTGGSVSTLTIQRTQQEDSAVYLCASSLNGAYEQYFGPGTRLTVT.

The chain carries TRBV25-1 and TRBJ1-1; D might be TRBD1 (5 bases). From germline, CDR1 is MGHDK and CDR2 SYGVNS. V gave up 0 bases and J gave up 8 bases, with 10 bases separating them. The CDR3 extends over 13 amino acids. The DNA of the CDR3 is TGTGCCAGCAGTGAATATTCAGGGATAGAAGCTTTCTTT. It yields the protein CASSEYSGIEAFF.

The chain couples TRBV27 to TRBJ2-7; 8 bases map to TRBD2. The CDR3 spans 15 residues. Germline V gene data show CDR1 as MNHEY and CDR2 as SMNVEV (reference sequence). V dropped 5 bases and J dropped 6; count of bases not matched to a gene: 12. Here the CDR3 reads CASSVTRGLAREQYF. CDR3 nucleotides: TGTGCCAGCAGTGTGACGCGAGGACTAGCCCGCGAGCAGTACTTC.

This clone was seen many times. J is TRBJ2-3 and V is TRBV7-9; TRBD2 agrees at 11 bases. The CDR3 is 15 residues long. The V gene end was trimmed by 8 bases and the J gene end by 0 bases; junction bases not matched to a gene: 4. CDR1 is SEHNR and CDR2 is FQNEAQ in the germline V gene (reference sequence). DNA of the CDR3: TGTGCCAGCGGCAGACTAGCGGGGAGCACAGATACGCAGTATTTT. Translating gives CASGRLAGSTDTQYF. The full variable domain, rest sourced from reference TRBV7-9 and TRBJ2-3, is DTGVSQNPRHKITKRGQNVTFRCDPISEHNRLYWYRQTLGQGPEFLTYFQNEAQLEKSRLLSDRFSAERPKGSFSTLEIQRTEQGDSAMYLCASGRLAGSTDTQYFGPGTRLTVL.

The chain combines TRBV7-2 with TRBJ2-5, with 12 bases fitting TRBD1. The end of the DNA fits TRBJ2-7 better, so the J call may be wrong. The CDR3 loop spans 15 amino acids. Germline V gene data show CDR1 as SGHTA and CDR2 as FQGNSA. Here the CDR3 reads CASSLMAGQGAEQYF. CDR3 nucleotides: TGTGCCAGCAGCTTAATGGCGGGACAGGGGGCCGAGCAGTACTTC.

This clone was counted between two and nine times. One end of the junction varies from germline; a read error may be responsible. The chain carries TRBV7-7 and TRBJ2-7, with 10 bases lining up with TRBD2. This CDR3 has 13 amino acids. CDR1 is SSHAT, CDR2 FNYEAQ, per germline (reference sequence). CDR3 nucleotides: TGTGCTAGCAGCCCCAGCGGGAGGGACGAGCAGTACTTC. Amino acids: CASSPSGRDEQYF.

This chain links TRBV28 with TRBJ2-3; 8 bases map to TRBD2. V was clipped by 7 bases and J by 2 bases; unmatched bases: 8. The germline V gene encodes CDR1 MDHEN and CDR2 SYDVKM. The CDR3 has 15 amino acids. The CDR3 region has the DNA TGTGCCAGCACCTCGATAGCGGGGCTCACAGATACGCAGTATTTT. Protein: CASTSIAGLTDTQYF.

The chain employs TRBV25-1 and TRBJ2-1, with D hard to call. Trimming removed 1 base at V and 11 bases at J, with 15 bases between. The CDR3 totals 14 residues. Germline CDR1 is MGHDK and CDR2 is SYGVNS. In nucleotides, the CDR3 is TGTGCCAGCAGTGAATCCCGTGAAAAAATGAAGCAGTTCTTC. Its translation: CASSESREKMKQFF.

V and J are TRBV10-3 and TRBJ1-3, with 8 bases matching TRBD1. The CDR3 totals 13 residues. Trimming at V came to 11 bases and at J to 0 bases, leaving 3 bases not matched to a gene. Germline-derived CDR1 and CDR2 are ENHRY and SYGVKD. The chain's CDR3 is CAVTGGSGNTIYF. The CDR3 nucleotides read TGTGCCGTTACAGGGGGCTCTGGAAACACCATATATTTT.

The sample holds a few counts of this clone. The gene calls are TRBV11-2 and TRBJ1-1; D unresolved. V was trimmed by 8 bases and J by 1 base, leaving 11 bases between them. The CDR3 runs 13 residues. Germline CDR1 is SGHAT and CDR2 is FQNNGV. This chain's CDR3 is CASQKGRNTEAFF. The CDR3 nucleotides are TGTGCCAGCCAAAAAGGGAGGAACACTGAAGCTTTCTTT.

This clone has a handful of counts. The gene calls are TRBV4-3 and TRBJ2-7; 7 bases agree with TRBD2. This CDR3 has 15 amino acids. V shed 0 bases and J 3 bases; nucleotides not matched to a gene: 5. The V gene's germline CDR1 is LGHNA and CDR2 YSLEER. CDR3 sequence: CASSQDWRGYYEQYF. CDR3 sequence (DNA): TGCGCCAGCAGCCAAGATTGGCGGGGGTACTACGAGCAGTACTTC.

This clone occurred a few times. CDR3 DNA: TGTGCCAGCAGCTTGAGTAGGGACCCCAAAAACATTCAGTACTTC. This translates into CASSLSRDPKNIQYF. V is TRBV5-6 and J is TRBJ2-4, with D perhaps TRBD1 or TRBD2 (5 bases each). The V end lost 1 base, the J end lost 2 bases, and 10 bases lay between the germline ends. Germline V CDR1 and CDR2: SGHDT, YYEEEE. The CDR3 sequence is 15 residues long.

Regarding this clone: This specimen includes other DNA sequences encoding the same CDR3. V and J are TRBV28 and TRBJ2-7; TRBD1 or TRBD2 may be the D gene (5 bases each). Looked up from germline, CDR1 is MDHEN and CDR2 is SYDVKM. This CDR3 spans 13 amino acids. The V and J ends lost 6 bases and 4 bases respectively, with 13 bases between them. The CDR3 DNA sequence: TGTGCCAGCAGGCCGGGGCCTAGTTACGAGCAGTACTTC. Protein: CASRPGPSYEQYF. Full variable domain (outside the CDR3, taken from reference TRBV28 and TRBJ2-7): DVKVTQSSRYLVKRTGEKVFLECVQDMDHENMFWYRQDPGLGLRLIYFSYDVKMKEKGDIPEGYSVSREKKERFSLILESASTNQTSMYLCASRPGPSYEQYFGPGTRLTVT.

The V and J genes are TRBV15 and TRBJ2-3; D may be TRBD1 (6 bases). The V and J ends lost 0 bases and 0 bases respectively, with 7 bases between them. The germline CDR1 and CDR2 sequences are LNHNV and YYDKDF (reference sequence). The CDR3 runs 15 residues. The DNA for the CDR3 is TGTGCCACCAGCAGAGAGGACAGTAGCACAGATACGCAGTATTTT. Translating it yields CATSREDSSTDTQYF.

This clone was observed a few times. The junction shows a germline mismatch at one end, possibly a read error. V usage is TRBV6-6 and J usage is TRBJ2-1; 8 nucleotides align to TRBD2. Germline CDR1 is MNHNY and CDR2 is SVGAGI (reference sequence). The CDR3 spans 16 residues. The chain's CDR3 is CAISVDLSGTYNEQFF. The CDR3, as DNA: TGTGCCATCAGTGTGGATCTTAGCGGGACGTACAATGAGCAGTTCTTC.

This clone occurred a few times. The CDR3 sequence is CASSLRIGEYSYNEQFF. The CDR3 DNA sequence: TGTGCCAGCAGCTTAAGGATCGGGGAATACTCCTACAATGAGCAGTTCTTC. The chain combines TRBV7-2 with TRBJ2-1, with a possible D match to TRBD2 (5 bases). Germline V lookup: CDR1 SGHTA, CDR2 FQGNSA. V was pared by 2 bases and J by 0 bases, with 14 bases between. The CDR3 has 17 amino acids.

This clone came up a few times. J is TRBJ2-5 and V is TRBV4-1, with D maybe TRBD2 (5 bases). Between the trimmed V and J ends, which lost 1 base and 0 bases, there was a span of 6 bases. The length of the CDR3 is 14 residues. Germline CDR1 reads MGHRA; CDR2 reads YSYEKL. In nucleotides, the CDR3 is TGCGCCAGCAGCCAAGCGGGGTACCAAGAGACCCAGTACTTC. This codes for CASSQAGYQETQYF.

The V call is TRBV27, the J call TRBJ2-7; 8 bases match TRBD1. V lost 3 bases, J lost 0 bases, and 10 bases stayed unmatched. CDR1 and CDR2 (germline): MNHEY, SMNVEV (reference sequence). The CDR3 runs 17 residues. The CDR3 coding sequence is TGTGCCAGCAGTTTTTCCGCCCCGGGACAGGTCTCCTACGAGCAGTACTTC. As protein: CASSFSAPGQVSYEQYF.